The 24 T cell receptor beta chains below all came from one sample that was sequenced in a study of immune heterogeneity within non-small cell lung tumors. The starting template was genomic DNA from bulk tumor, roughly 610 ng per sample. Multiple widely separated biopsies were taken from each primary tumor at surgery. Those enrolled were patients newly diagnosed with untreated non-small cell lung cancer and undergoing curative surgery. Multiplex PCR was performed with 32 V and 13 J primers, and it amplified TCR beta CDR3. In TCRdb, the multiplex PCR reads were re-called with MiXCR into one record per CDR3 protein. Here the sample spans fewer than 5,500 distinct CDR3 sequences, roughly 24% being singletons. Sequenced material: lung tumor tissue. The receptors were sampled from a man in his fifties or sixties with non-small cell lung cancer.

This clonotype is medium-sized in the sample. This sequence joins TRBV15 and TRBJ1-4, with D possibly TRBD1 on 6 matching bases. Trimming pared 2 bases from V and 7 bases from J, leaving 11 bases between. In germline, CDR1 is LNHNV, CDR2 YYDKDF (reference sequence). This CDR3 has 14 residues. CDR3 residues: CATSRSGTPEKLFF. CDR3 DNA sequence: TGTGCCACCAGCAGATCCGGGACACCTGAAAAACTGTTTTTT.

By its share, this clonotype is medium-sized. The V gene is TRBV3-1, the J gene TRBJ1-6, with 9 bases fitting TRBD1. In germline, CDR1 is LGHDT, CDR2 YNNKEL (reference sequence). The CDR3 has 15 residues. The ends lost 4 bases at V and 10 bases at J; junction bases unmatched: 8. CDR3 bases: TGTGCCAGCAGCCCCCCGGGACAGGGAGTGTCACCCCTCCACTTT. As protein: CASSPPGQGVSPLHF.

This clonotype showed up just a few times. V usage is TRBV27 and J usage is TRBJ2-3; D call uncertain. Trimming took off 5 bases at V and 2 bases at J, with 20 bases between the two ends. The CDR3 has 17 amino acids. Germline V gene lookup returns CDR1 MNHEY and CDR2 SMNVEV (reference sequence). The chain's CDR3 is CASSPRPSFDSTDTQYF. As DNA, the CDR3 is TGTGCCAGCAGTCCACGACCTTCTTTTGATTCCACAGATACGCAGTATTTT.

The J gene is TRBJ2-3, the V gene TRBV5-1; either TRBD1 or TRBD2 may fit D (7 bases each). The V and J ends lost 6 bases and 6 bases respectively, with 20 bases between them. CDR3 length: 15 amino acids. From germline, CDR1 is SGHRS and CDR2 YFSETQ. Here the CDR3 DNA reads TGCGCCAGCAACCCAGGGGGAGCGGGACAGGATACGCAGTATTTT. It codes for CASNPGGAGQDTQYF.

The chain employs TRBV11-3 and TRBJ2-1, with 9 bases that match TRBD2. Germline V gene lookup returns CDR1 SGHNT and CDR2 YENEEA. V was clipped by 6 bases and J by 10 bases; unmatched bases: 7. The CDR3 loop spans 13 amino acids. The CDR3 coding sequence is TGTGCCAGCAGGGGGGCTAGCGGGGACGAGCAGTTCTTC. This codes for CASRGASGDEQFF.

This clonotype ranks as medium-sized. This chain uses TRBV28 with TRBJ1-6; 7 positions agree with TRBD1. The CDR3 sequence is 15 residues long. Germline values: CDR1 MDHEN, CDR2 SYDVKM. The V and J ends lost 5 bases and 4 bases, in that order; junction bases with no gene match: 5. In nucleotides, the CDR3 is TGTGCCAGCAGTATGGACAGGTCATATAATTCACCCCTCCACTTT. It yields the protein CASSMDRSYNSPLHF.

The chain carries TRBV6-2 or TRBV6-3 and TRBJ2-4; a possible D gene is TRBD2 (6 bases). Trimming removed 2 bases from V and 0 bases from J, with 11 bases in between. Germline CDR1 reads MNHEY; CDR2 reads SVGEGT. The CDR3 has 16 amino acids. The CDR3 reads CASSYGGFGAKNIQYF. The CDR3 bases are TGTGCCAGCAGTTACGGGGGGTTCGGAGCCAAAAACATTCAGTACTTC.

This clonotype occurred a few times. The J gene is TRBJ1-2, the V gene TRBV6-5; D might be TRBD1 (5 bases). Germline values: CDR1 MNHEY, CDR2 SVGAGI. This CDR3 region has 13 residues. With 2 bases removed from V and 7 bases from J, the gap between germline ends came to 11 bases. The CDR3 loop is CASSYTRQTGYTF. The CDR3 DNA reads TGTGCCAGCAGTTACACCCGACAGACTGGCTACACCTTC.

The genes are TRBV14 and TRBJ2-3, with D tentatively TRBD1 (6 bases). Trimming shortened V by 0 bases and J by 2 bases, and 15 bases separated the two germline ends. The CDR3 runs to 17 residues. CDR1 is SGHDN, CDR2 FVKESK, per germline. CDR3 sequence: CASSQDFETGFTDTQYF. CDR3 nucleotide sequence: TGTGCCAGCAGCCAAGACTTCGAGACAGGATTCACAGATACGCAGTATTTT.

This clonotype was counted only a few times. The chain is built from TRBV5-4 and TRBJ1-2, with a tentative D call TRBD1 (5 bases). CDR1 SGHNT and CDR2 YYREEE come from the germline V gene (reference sequence). This CDR3 spans 14 amino acids. V gave up 0 bases and J gave up 7 bases, with 13 bases separating them. This chain's CDR3 is CASSLEFRDRGYTF. The CDR3 region has the DNA TGTGCCAGCAGCTTGGAGTTCAGGGATCGTGGCTACACCTTC.

V usage is TRBV5-1 and J usage is TRBJ1-4; maybe TRBD1 (5 bases). V was cut by 1 base and J by 5 bases, with 18 bases left in between. The CDR3 loop spans 17 amino acids. Germline CDR1 SGHRS, CDR2 YFSETQ. The CDR3 nucleotides read TGCGCCAGCAGCTTGATCAGACAGCCTACCATGAATGAAAAACTGTTTTTT. Amino acid sequence: CASSLIRQPTMNEKLFF.

This clonotype is classed as medium-sized (0.01 to 0.1%). The chain couples TRBV20-1 to TRBJ2-3; 10 bases fit TRBD2. Germline assignment: CDR1 DFQATT and CDR2 SNEGSKA (reference sequence). V lost 4 bases, J lost 1 base, and 5 bases stayed unmatched. This CDR3 region has 15 residues. CDR3 in DNA: TGCAGTGCTACCAAAGGGACTAGCGGCACAGATACGCAGTATTTT. The encoded protein is CSATKGTSGTDTQYF.

By frequency in the sample, this clonotype is medium-sized. This chain connects TRBV20-1 to TRBJ2-1; D gene uncertain. In germline, CDR1 is DFQATT, CDR2 SNEGSKA (reference sequence). V was clipped by 4 bases and J by 3 bases, with 4 bases between them. This CDR3 is 11 amino acids long. CDR3 bases: TGCAGTGCTAACTACTACAATGAGCAGTTCTTC. Protein product: CSANYYNEQFF.

This clonotype is judged medium-sized. The J gene is TRBJ2-7, the V gene TRBV27, with 10 bases aligning to TRBD1. Germline V CDR1 and CDR2: MNHEY, SMNVEV (reference sequence). The CDR3 has 15 amino acids. V was clipped by 2 bases and J by 4 bases; unmatched bases: 5. The CDR3 sequence: CASSLRGTGAYEQYF. Here the CDR3 DNA reads TGTGCCAGCAGTTTACGAGGGACAGGGGCTTACGAGCAGTACTTC.

V is TRBV20-1 and J is TRBJ2-7; TRBD1 matches at 9 bases. The germline CDR1 and CDR2 sequences are DFQATT and SNEGSKA (reference sequence). V was pared by 5 bases and J by 6 bases, with 5 bases of the junction left unmatched. The CDR3 sequence is 12 residues long. CDR3 coding DNA: TGCAGTGCTCGGGGACAGGGAAGCGAGCAGTACTTC. Protein: CSARGQGSEQYF.

On this clonotype itself: Given a much more abundant clone one base away, this may be a read error. V usage is TRBV19 and J usage is TRBJ2-7, with 8 bases lining up with TRBD1. CDR3 length: 13 residues. Germline values: CDR1 LNHDA, CDR2 SQIVND (reference sequence). The CDR3 is CSSRQGIGSEQYF. The CDR3 DNA reads as TGTTCCAGCCGACAGGGGATAGGCTCCGAGCAGTACTTC.

J is TRBJ1-5 and V is TRBV6-2 or TRBV6-3; D call uncertain. CDR3 length equals 13 residues. From germline, CDR1 is MNHEY and CDR2 SVGEGT. With 4 bases removed from V and 7 bases from J, the gap between germline ends came to 11 bases. The CDR3 is CASSLDGEQPQHF. The CDR3 nucleotides read TGTGCCAGCAGTTTGGACGGGGAACAGCCCCAGCATTTT.

This chain connects TRBV3-1 to TRBJ2-7, with D perhaps TRBD1 (5 bases). This CDR3 spans 14 amino acids. Trimming took off 5 bases at V and 1 base at J, with 12 bases between the two ends. Germline CDR1 reads LGHDT; CDR2 reads YNNKEL (reference sequence). For the CDR3, the DNA is TGTGCCAGCAGCAAAAAGGGGAAGTCCTACGAGCAGTACTTC. It encodes CASSKKGKSYEQYF.

The V gene is TRBV7-2, the J gene TRBJ1-1; possibly TRBD1 for D (5 bases). V shed 2 bases and J shed 3 bases, with 10 bases lying between them. Germline V lookup: CDR1 SGHTA, CDR2 FQGNSA. The CDR3 length is 14 residues. CDR3 nucleotide sequence: TGTGCCAGCAGCTTATCAGCACAGGACACTGAAGCTTTCTTT. It is translated as CASSLSAQDTEAFF.

This chain links TRBV20-1 with TRBJ2-4; 7 bases align to TRBD2. The junction had 11 bases not matched to a gene; V was cut back by 6 bases and J by 0 bases. Per the germline V gene, CDR1 is DFQATT and CDR2 is SNEGSKA (reference sequence). This CDR3 comprises 16 residues. CDR3 sequence reads: CSAQGGQGQAKNIQYF. CDR3 in DNA: TGCAGTGCCCAGGGAGGGCAGGGTCAAGCCAAAAACATTCAGTACTTC.

By frequency in the sample, this clonotype is medium-sized (0.01 to 0.1%). Sequence at one end of the junction differs from germline and may be a read error. The genes are TRBV20-1 and TRBJ1-6; a weak D match, TRBD1 (6 bases). CDR3 length: 16 residues. The germline V gene encodes CDR1 DFQATT and CDR2 SNEGSKA (reference sequence). This CDR3 is CSAREVRGQRNSPLHF. Written as DNA, the CDR3 is TGCAGTGCCAGAGAAGTCCGGGGGCAGAGGAATTCACCCCTCCACTTT.

About this clonotype: This may arise from a read error, as a much more abundant clone is one base away. The gene calls are TRBV19 and TRBJ2-7; D is perhaps TRBD2 (5 bases). CDR3 length: 15 residues. Germline V gene sequence: CDR1 LNHDA, CDR2 SQIVND (reference sequence). CDR3 amino acids: CASSRGVLTSYGQYF. The CDR3 bases are TGTGCCAGTAGTAGGGGAGTCCTCACCTCCTACGGGCAGTACTTC.

The chain carries TRBV9 and TRBJ2-2; the D gene is possibly TRBD2 (6 bases). Per germline, CDR1 SGDLS and CDR2 YYNGEE. There are 15 residues in the CDR3. Trimming stripped 0 bases from V and 4 bases from J, with 10 bases between. The CDR3 sequence: CASSVAGSVTGELFF. In nucleotides, the CDR3 is TGTGCCAGCAGCGTAGCCGGGAGTGTCACCGGGGAGCTGTTTTTT.

This clonotype turned up a few times. J is TRBJ2-2 and V is TRBV27; D may correspond to TRBD1 or TRBD2 (6 bases each). Germline CDR1 and CDR2: MNHEY and SMNVEV (reference sequence). This CDR3 has 15 amino acids. The V end lost 9 bases, the J end lost 2 bases, and 16 bases lay between the germline ends. The CDR3 loop reads CASKRGDTNTGELFF. CDR3 nucleotide sequence: TGTGCCAGTAAGAGGGGGGACACAAACACCGGGGAGCTGTTTTTT.